The entry below describes one TCR beta chain. The V end lost 2 bases, the J end lost 2 bases, and 8 bases lay between the germline ends. The CDR3 spans 13 residues. Germline V gene lookup returns CDR1 SGHDT and CDR2 YYEEEE. This sample is part of a study of OX40 agonist ivuxolimab in advanced cancers. In the study overall: Patients treated during dose escalation were battling hepatocellular carcinoma, melanoma, renal cell or head and neck cancer.

TCRdb keeps only in-frame clones here, not all; method: immunoSEQ multiplex PCR. The repertoire has 65,000 to 100,000 clones, about 94% of them found once; the top ten carry over 9%. J is TRBJ2-7 and V is TRBV5-6; D is uncertain. This receptor was obtained from an adult with an advanced solid tumor such as melanoma, head and neck, liver or kidney cancer. The source was CD4+ or CD8+ T cells sorted from blood, collected in a trial of the OX40 agonist ivuxolimab. The CDR3 DNA follows: TGTGCCAGCAGCTTCCGGCTCCCCTACGAGCAGTACTTC. It specifies CASSFRLPYEQYF.